Shown below are 9 T cell receptor beta chains from a single sample sequenced in a study of regulatory T cells in long-lasting Graves disease. To make TCR beta libraries, researchers used iRepertoire HTBI primers and Arm-PCR of CDR3 regions. TCRdb recomputed calls from the multiplex PCR reads with MiXCR, one row per CDR3 protein. Altogether roughly 500,000 distinct CDR3 sequences are present, less than 25% being singletons, with the ten largest covering less than 15%. As for time point: persistent/refractory GD, antithyroid drugs over 5 years with positive TRAb. The authors made the TCR library using RNA they extracted from PBMCs. This specimen was peripheral blood mononuclear cells (PBMCs), taken when the disease was refractory, from a patient treated with antithyroid drugs. All receptors come from a female donor with Graves disease.

The V and J genes are TRBV19 and TRBJ2-3; D is possibly TRBD1 or TRBD2 (6 bases each). This CDR3 contains 14 residues. V lost 5 bases and J 5 bases, leaving 14 bases between the germline ends. CDR1 is LNHDA, CDR2 SQIVND, per germline (reference sequence). In nucleotides, the CDR3 is TGTGCCAGTAGTCGGTCCGGGGGCGGAGATACGCAGTATTTT. It translates to CASSRSGGGDTQYF. Drawing the rest from reference TRBV19 and TRBJ2-3, the complete variable domain is DGGITQSPKYLFRKEGQNVTLSCEQNLNHDAMYWYRQDPGQGLRLIYYSQIVNDFQKGDIAEGYSVSREKKESFPLTVTSAQKNPTAFYLCASSRSGGGDTQYFGPGTRLTVL.

The CDR3 region has the DNA TGTGCCAGCACCTCGGGGGGGCGAGGAGATACGCAGTATTTT. Amino acids: CASTSGGRGDTQYF. This chain connects TRBV13 to TRBJ2-3, with 8 bases that match TRBD2. CDR3 length: 14 amino acids. Germline V gene lookup returns CDR1 PRHDT and CDR2 FYEKMQ (reference sequence). Germline trimming cut 7 bases from V and 5 bases from J; bases unmatched to any gene: 8.

This clonotype was picked up many times. The CDR3 region is CASSLTFNTGELFF. For the CDR3, the DNA is TGCGCCAGCAGCTTAACGTTTAACACCGGGGAGCTGTTTTTT. The V gene is TRBV5-1, the J gene TRBJ2-2; D is ambiguous. The V and J ends lost 2 bases and 2 bases respectively, with 7 bases between them. The CDR3 length is 14 residues. Germline V CDR1 and CDR2: SGHRS, YFSETQ.

The V and J genes are TRBV2 and TRBJ2-3; D remains unclear. CDR3 length: 14 amino acids. V was clipped by 4 bases and J by 0 bases, with 8 bases between them. The germline CDR1 and CDR2 sequences are SNHLY and FYNNEI. The CDR3 here is CASSGQISTDTQYF. In DNA form, the CDR3 reads TGTGCCAGCAGTGGGCAAATCAGCACAGATACGCAGTATTTT. The whole variable domain, filled in from reference TRBV2 and TRBJ2-3, reads EPEVTQTPSHQVTQMGQEVILRCVPISNHLYFYWYRQILGQKVEFLVSFYNNEISEKSEIFDDQFSVERPDGSNFTLKIRSTKLEDSAMYFCASSGQISTDTQYFGPGTRLTVL.

This chain connects TRBV6-2 or TRBV6-3 to TRBJ2-5; tentatively, D is TRBD1 (5 bases). Germline CDR1 and CDR2: MNHEY and SVGEGT. The V end lost 2 bases, the J end lost 5 bases, and 12 bases lay between the germline ends. The CDR3 is made up of 14 amino acids. CDR3 bases: TGTGCCAGCAGTTACAATGGACACGGGGAGACCCAGTACTTC. This sequence encodes CASSYNGHGETQYF.

The sample holds a few counts of this clonotype. The rearrangement links TRBV30 to TRBJ2-7; TRBD1 aligns across 7 bases. CDR1 is GTSNPN and CDR2 is SVGIG in the germline V gene (reference sequence). The CDR3 is 12 residues long. Trimming cost V 0 bases and J 5 bases; bases outside gene matches: 1. CDR3 loop: CAWSVGTDEQYF. The CDR3 DNA sequence: TGTGCCTGGAGTGTAGGGACAGACGAGCAGTACTTC.

This clonotype was found a few times. This chain links TRBV11-1 with TRBJ1-1, with unresolved D. This CDR3 is 15 amino acids long. CDR1 and CDR2 (germline): SGHAT, FQDESV (reference sequence). Trimming took 2 bases from V and 7 from J, leaving 17 bases between them. CDR3 in amino acids: CASSLSLNVKSEAFF. CDR3 in DNA: TGTGCCAGCAGCTTATCCTTGAATGTAAAGAGTGAAGCTTTCTTT.

This clonotype appeared many times. CDR3 in amino acids: CASSQEPSRGNTEAFF. The DNA of the CDR3 is TGTGCCAGCAGCCAAGAACCCTCGAGGGGGAACACTGAAGCTTTCTTT. The chain is built from TRBV3-1 and TRBJ1-1, with a possible D match to TRBD1 (5 bases). The CDR3 has 16 amino acids. V was trimmed by 0 bases and J by 1 base, leaving 12 bases between them. The V gene's germline CDR1 is LGHDT and CDR2 YNNKEL (reference sequence).

This clonotype was recorded once. The chain recombines TRBV5-1 with TRBJ1-6; 8 bases are a match to TRBD1. Germline V gene data show CDR1 as SGHRS and CDR2 as YFSETQ. V was pared by 0 bases and J by 10 bases, with 9 bases of the junction left unmatched. The CDR3 is made up of 16 amino acids. This chain's CDR3 is CASSLATDRVYSPLHF. CDR3 sequence (DNA): TGCGCCAGCAGCTTGGCCACGGACAGGGTATACTCACCCCTCCACTTT.